This T cell receptor (beta chain) is from a study of blood T cell repertoires in COVID-19. Background on the study: Italy, Spain and the United States were the sources of the convalescent and acute COVID-19 samples. Sample material is recorded as cDNA or gDNA derived from T cells, B-cell-depleted T cells, or PBMCs.

In the study's own analysis: Nucleated cell counts were estimated from reference gene primer amplification. Produced via immunoSEQ multiplex PCR; TCRdb's table is partial and in-frame only. V, J and clone size derive from that table, while D and trimming were established from the DNA sequence. The sample shows approximately 260,000 clones, 80% to 90% of them seen only once. Germline V gene lookup returns CDR1 LGHDT and CDR2 YNNKEL (reference sequence). CDR3 size: 12 residues. Trimming left V 0 bases short and J 8 bases short, with 7 bases between. This TCR was recovered from a woman between 40 and 55 years old who had recovered from COVID-19. The V gene is TRBV3-1 (or the pseudogene TRBV3-2), the J gene TRBJ1-2; tentative D call: TRBD1 (5 bases). The material sequenced was peripheral blood. CDR3 sequence (DNA): TGTGCCAGCAGCCAAGATCGGGGGGGCTACACCTTC. It specifies CASSQDRGGYTF.